The source of this T cell receptor (beta chain) is a study of OX40 agonist ivuxolimab in advanced cancers. Profiled with immunoSEQ multiplex PCR; TCRdb holds only in-frame clones, not every one. Of 69,000 or so clones listed, roughly 80% are singletons. Germline CDR1 reads SGHRS; CDR2 reads YFSETQ. V lost 0 bases to trimming and J lost 6 bases; unmatched junction nucleotides: 6. The CDR3 runs 16 residues. Material: CD4+ or CD8+ T cells sorted from blood, obtained in a trial of the OX40 agonist ivuxolimab. This chain uses TRBV5-1 with TRBJ2-3; 11 positions match TRBD2. The clonotype was recovered from an adult with an advanced solid tumor such as melanoma, head and neck, liver or kidney cancer. The CDR3 spells CASSLVTSGSLDTQYF. CDR3 sequence (DNA): TGCGCCAGCAGCTTGGTAACTAGCGGGAGTCTTGATACGCAGTATTTT.